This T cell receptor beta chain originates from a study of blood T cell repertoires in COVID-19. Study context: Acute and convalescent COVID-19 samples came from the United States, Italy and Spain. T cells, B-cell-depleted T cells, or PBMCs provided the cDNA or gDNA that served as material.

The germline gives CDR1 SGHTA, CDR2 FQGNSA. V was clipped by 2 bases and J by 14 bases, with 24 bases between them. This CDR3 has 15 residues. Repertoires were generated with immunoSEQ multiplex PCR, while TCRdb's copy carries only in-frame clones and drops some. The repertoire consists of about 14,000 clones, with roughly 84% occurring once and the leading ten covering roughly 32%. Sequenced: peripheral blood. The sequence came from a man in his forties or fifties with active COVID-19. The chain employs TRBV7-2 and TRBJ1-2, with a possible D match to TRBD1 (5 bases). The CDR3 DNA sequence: TGTGCCAGCAGCTTAAGAGTTCGGGGGTTCGAGATTGTAACCTTC. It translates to CASSLRVRGFEIVTF.